The clone carrying this TCR beta chain appeared many times. Its antigen is not identified. On the day of bone marrow donation, the related graft donor provided peripheral blood. Assay used: immunoSEQ multiplex PCR; TCRdb lists only in-frame clones, some missing. The specimen has fewer than 40,000 clones, none found just once. This sample was taken from a study of T cells after posttransplantation cyclophosphamide. Whole-study results and caveats: Later post-transplant blood repertoires were often dominated by donor CD8+ memory clones. Tissue-infiltrating T cells from skin or gut overlapped little with blood T cells. After PTCy, TRB diversity resembled that of CNI/methotrexate controls.

The CDR3 consists of 14 residues. Per the germline V gene, CDR1 is MDHEN and CDR2 is SYDVKM. V was shortened by 5 bases and J by 4 bases, with 14 bases between the two germline ends. The sample was PBMCs. The TCR originated in a woman between 50 and 59 years old in good health and a related stem cell transplant donor. The chain has TRBV28 and TRBJ1-1; tentative D call: TRBD1 (5 bases). Written as DNA, the CDR3 is TGTGCCAGCAGTCGGGTGGGGGGAGCCACTGAAGCTTTCTTT. Amino acids: CASSRVGGATEAFF.